The T cell receptor (beta chain) described here comes from a study of blood T cell repertoires in COVID-19. Study-level background: Collection of acute and convalescent COVID-19 samples took place in the United States, Italy and Spain. The cDNA or gDNA used as material had been derived from T cells, B-cell-depleted T cells, or PBMCs.

In the source study's methods: Nucleated cell number was recorded as an estimate derived from reference gene primer amplification. TCRdb's copy holds only in-frame clones and misses some; the assay was immunoSEQ multiplex PCR. Clone size and V and J calls were adopted from that table, with D and trimming inferred from the DNA. Of around 300,000 clones in the sample, roughly nine tenths were seen once. In germline, CDR1 is SGHTA, CDR2 FQGNSA. With 1 base removed from V and 5 bases from J, the gap between germline ends came to 8 bases. The CDR3 runs to 13 residues. The receptor was isolated from a man aged 45-60 years with acute or convalescent COVID-19. The chain joins TRBV7-2 to TRBJ2-5, with TRBD1 as a possible D gene (5 bases). The sequencing sample was made of peripheral blood. CDR3 nucleotide sequence: TGTGCCAGCAGCTTAGGGCAGGGCGAGACCCAGTACTTC. It encodes CASSLGQGETQYF.